This T cell receptor beta chain is drawn from a study of shared clonotypes between healthy human individuals. Selected positively for CCR7 and CD45RO-negative, naive CD8 cells excluded terminally differentiated effector memory CD45RA+ cells. The table came from immunoSEQ multiplex PCR; TCRdb's copy has only in-frame clones and leaves some out. The sample shows approximately 1.9 million clones, around 93% of them seen only once. Trimming cost V 9 bases and J 2 bases; bases outside gene matches: 7. This CDR3 comprises 13 residues. The germline V gene encodes CDR1 MNHEY and CDR2 SMNVEV (reference sequence).

The TCR was taken from a man in his late teens or twenties in good health. Some clones in this sample may be carry-over from other donors' samples. What was sequenced was naive CD8+ T cells from PBMCs. The genes are TRBV27 and TRBJ2-7, with 7 bases aligning to TRBD1. For the CDR3, the DNA is TGTGCCAGTGGCTGGGGACAGACCTACGAGCAGTACTTC. It yields the protein CASGWGQTYEQYF.